The entry below describes one TCR beta chain. The data belong to a study of control samples from healthy donors and cancer patients. The CDR3 spans 15 residues. Germline V gene sequence: CDR1 SGHAT, CDR2 FQNNGV. Trimming left V 4 bases short and J 2 bases short, with 13 bases between. Clones were sequenced by immunoSEQ multiplex PCR, and TCRdb holds only the in-frame ones, with some missing. The sample lists tens of thousands of clones, more than 70% occurring once. The chain carries TRBV11-2 and TRBJ2-3, with D tentatively TRBD2 (6 bases). Material: PBMCs. The origin of this receptor is a man aged 55 to 70 with head and neck cancer. The CDR3 protein is CASSSPGVNTDTQYF. Written as DNA, the CDR3 is TGTGCCAGCAGCTCTCCGGGAGTCAACACAGATACGCAGTATTTT.